The rows below give T cell receptor beta chains drawn from one sample of a study of blood T cell repertoires in COVID-19. Using immunoSEQ multiplex PCR, the repertoire was profiled, and TCRdb retains in-frame clones only, with some absent. The table shows just over 300,000 clones, with 90% occurring only once. The sample consisted of PBMCs or T cells enriched from blood (not recorded which). The receptors shown here come from a woman between 18 and 30 years old with acute COVID-19. The CDR3 runs from the conserved cysteine through the conserved F or W. The D gene is left open where the match is weak. Only some rows state a clone size, as once, few, many or a class for expanded clones.

CDR3 | DNA | V | size | length | D | J
CASSFSQGGPNTGELFF | TGCGCCAGCAGCTTCTCCCAAGGGGGACCGAACACCGGGGAGCTGTTTTTT | TRBV5-1 | NA | 17 | NA | TRBJ2-2
CSVEGGTAFYGYTF | TGCAGCGTTGAAGGCGGGACAGCGTTCTATGGCTACACCTTC | TRBV29-1 | NA | 14 | TRBD1 | TRBJ1-2
CASSLTGNEQFF | TGCGCCAGCAGCTTGACAGGGAATGAGCAGTTCTTC | TRBV5-1 | NA | 12 | NA | TRBJ2-1
CASSFAEGRGDYGYTF | TGTGCCAGCAGTTTCGCCGAGGGCAGGGGGGACTATGGCTACACCTTC | TRBV7-9 | once | 16 | TRBD1 | TRBJ1-2
CASSLALAGATDTQYF | TGCGCCAGCAGCTTGGCGCTAGCGGGAGCCACAGATACGCAGTATTTT | TRBV5-1 | NA | 16 | TRBD2 | TRBJ2-3
CASSLPAAYSYEQYF | TGTGCCAGCAGTTTACCAGCGGCCTACTCCTACGAGCAGTACTTC | TRBV28 | NA | 15 | NA | TRBJ2-7
CASSGRQELSGNTIYF | TGTGCCAGCAGCGGAAGACAGGAGCTCTCTGGAAACACCATATATTTT | TRBV9 | once | 16 | NA | TRBJ1-3
CASSYPPTGTYEQYF | TGTGCCAGCAGTTACCCGCCGACAGGGACCTACGAGCAGTACTTC | TRBV6-6 | NA | 15 | TRBD1 | TRBJ2-7
CATSRALLAGAYNEQFF | TGTGCCACCAGCAGAGCCTTACTAGCGGGGGCCTACAATGAGCAGTTCTTC | TRBV15 | NA | 17 | TRBD2 | TRBJ2-1
CASSPGTGVGQPQHF | TGCGCCAGCAGCCCCGGGACAGGGGTAGGTCAGCCCCAGCATTTT | TRBV5-1 | once | 15 | TRBD1 | TRBJ1-5
CASSPRTGALSGNTIYF | TGTGCCAGCTCGCCCAGGACAGGGGCCCTCTCTGGAAACACCATATATTTT | TRBV18 | NA | 17 | TRBD1 | TRBJ1-3
CASSNSRNQPQHF | TGTGCCAGCAGCAACAGCAGGAATCAGCCCCAGCATTTT | TRBV6-5 | few | 13 | NA | TRBJ1-5
CASSYSGRGTDYSYNEQFF | TGTGCCAGCAGTTATAGCGGGCGGGGGACTGATTATTCCTACAATGAGCAGTTCTTC | TRBV27 | NA | 19 | TRBD2 | TRBJ2-1
CASSSRTSGITDTQYF | TGTGCCAGCAGTTCCCGGACTAGCGGGATCACAGATACGCAGTATTTT | TRBV28 | NA | 16 | TRBD2 | TRBJ2-3
CASSQKRGQGDQGYTF | TGTGCCAGCAGCCAAAAGAGGGGACAGGGGGATCAGGGCTACACCTTC | TRBV3-1/TRBV3-2 | NA | 16 | TRBD1 | TRBJ1-2
CAISEPDSNYGYTF | TGTGCCATCAGTGAGCCGGACAGCAACTATGGCTACACCTTC | TRBV10-3 | NA | 14 | NA | TRBJ1-2
CASSPTGVIEAFF | TGTGCCAGCAGCCCGACAGGGGTGATTGAGGCTTTCTTT | TRBV12-3/TRBV12-4 | NA | 13 | TRBD1 | TRBJ1-1
CASSVEGSGGETQYF | TGTGCCAGCAGCGTAGAGGGTAGCGGGGGGGAGACCCAGTACTTC | TRBV9 | NA | 15 | TRBD2 | TRBJ2-5
CASSLEGQGASNYGYTF | TGTGCCAGCAGTTTAGAGGGACAGGGGGCTTCAAACTATGGCTACACCTTC | TRBV27 | few | 17 | TRBD1 | TRBJ1-2
CASSPKEGSMNEQFF | TGTGCCAGCAGCCCCAAGGAGGGATCAATGAATGAGCAGTTCTTC | TRBV13 | NA | 15 | NA | TRBJ2-1
CASSPGGNYGYTF | TGTGCCAGCAGCCCAGGAGGGAACTATGGCTACACCTTC | TRBV5-4 | NA | 13 | NA | TRBJ1-2
CASTRGASYEQYF | TGTGCCAGCACCAGGGGCGCCTCCTACGAGCAGTACTTC | TRBV7-9 | NA | 13 | NA | TRBJ2-7
CASSPRTRSSYEQYF | TGTGCCAGCAGCCCCCGGACAAGGAGCTCCTACGAGCAGTACTTC | TRBV6-2/TRBV6-3 | NA | 15 | NA | TRBJ2-7
CASSHRLRIAGELEQFF | TGTGCCAGCAGCCACAGGCTTAGGATAGCGGGAGAGTTGGAGCAGTTCTTC | TRBV14 | NA | 17 | TRBD2 | TRBJ2-1
CASNPRQGGNYGYTF | TGTGCCAGTAACCCTCGACAGGGTGGAAACTATGGCTACACCTTC | TRBV19 | NA | 15 | TRBD1 | TRBJ1-2
CASSQERGRGQPQHF | TGCGCCAGCAGTCAAGAGCGGGGGCGCGGACAGCCCCAGCATTTT | TRBV23-1 | once | 15 | NA | TRBJ1-5
CASKDREGGYGYTF | TGTGCCAGCAAGGACAGGGAAGGCGGCTATGGCTACACCTTC | TRBV27 | NA | 14 | TRBD1 | TRBJ1-2
CASSLLLAANTGELFF | TGTGCCAGCAGCTTACTACTAGCGGCGAACACCGGGGAGCTGTTTTTT | TRBV7-9 | NA | 16 | TRBD2 | TRBJ2-2
CASSPGDNYGYTF | TGTGCCAGCAGTCCCGGGGATAACTATGGCTACACCTTC | TRBV28 | NA | 13 | NA | TRBJ1-2
CASSPLDRNTEAFF | TGTGCCAGCTCACCACTTGACAGGAACACTGAAGCTTTCTTT | TRBV18 | NA | 14 | NA | TRBJ1-1
CASSTLTSGRAHPHEQYF | TGTGCCAGTAGTACCTTGACTAGCGGGAGGGCCCATCCTCACGAGCAGTACTTC | TRBV19 | NA | 18 | TRBD2 | TRBJ2-7
CASSSGEPGREKFF | TGTGCCAGTAGTTCCGGAGAGCCTGGGCGGGAGAAGTTCTTC | TRBV19 | NA | 14 | TRBD2 | TRBJ2-1
CASSMRGLAESGNTIYF | TGTGCCAGTAGTATGCGGGGCCTGGCGGAATCTGGAAACACCATATATTTT | TRBV19 | NA | 17 | NA | TRBJ1-3
CASRSGTSGLTDTQYF | TGTGCCAGCAGGTCCGGGACTAGCGGTCTCACAGATACGCAGTATTTT | TRBV11-2 | NA | 16 | TRBD2 | TRBJ2-3
CASSLGLGGTEAFF | TGTGCCAGCAGTCTGGGCCTTGGCGGGACTGAAGCTTTCTTT | TRBV7-9 | NA | 14 | NA | TRBJ1-1
CAWSHGATNEKLFF | TGTGCCTGGAGTCACGGTGCCACTAATGAAAAACTGTTTTTT | TRBV30 | NA | 14 | NA | TRBJ1-4
CASSLGGQETQYF | TGTGCCAGCAGCTTAGGCGGCCAAGAGACCCAGTACTTC | TRBV11-3 | NA | 13 | NA | TRBJ2-5
CAISSTRPNPATEAFF | TGTGCCATCAGTTCGACTCGCCCTAATCCGGCCACTGAAGCTTTCTTT | TRBV10-3 | few | 16 | NA | TRBJ1-1
CASSHNTGELFF | TGCGCCAGCAGCCATAACACCGGGGAGCTGTTTTTT | TRBV5-1 | NA | 12 | NA | TRBJ2-2
CASSPAFSSYNEQFF | TGTGCCAGCAGCCCAGCGTTTAGCTCCTACAATGAGCAGTTCTTC | TRBV9 | NA | 15 | NA | TRBJ2-1
CASSPSFRSYNEQFF | TGTGCCAGCAGCCCGAGCTTCAGGTCCTACAATGAGCAGTTCTTC | TRBV11-2 | once | 15 | NA | TRBJ2-1
CASSQDSGRMGTDTQYF | TGTGCCAGCAGCCAAGATAGTGGGAGAATGGGCACAGATACGCAGTATTTT | TRBV3-1/TRBV3-2 | NA | 17 | NA | TRBJ2-3
CASSYGQGDTEAFF | TGTGCCAGCAGTTACGGACAGGGCGACACTGAAGCTTTCTTT | TRBV6-5 | NA | 14 | TRBD1 | TRBJ1-1
CASSNTLAGVGITGELFF | TGTGCCAGCAGCAACACCCTAGCGGGAGTCGGGATCACCGGGGAGCTGTTTTTT | TRBV9 | NA | 18 | TRBD2 | TRBJ2-2
CASSQAPVLAGALQQFF | TGTGCCAGCAGCCAAGCCCCAGTCCTAGCGGGAGCTCTCCAGCAGTTCTTC | TRBV3-1/TRBV3-2 | NA | 17 | TRBD2 | TRBJ2-1
CASSIPGSGQNEQFF | TGTGCCAGCAGTATTCCCGGGTCGGGACAAAATGAGCAGTTCTTC | TRBV28 | NA | 15 | NA | TRBJ2-1
CASSLSNRGSFYEQYF | TGTGCCAGCAGTTTATCGAACAGGGGTTCCTTCTACGAGCAGTACTTC | TRBV27 | NA | 16 | TRBD1 | TRBJ2-7
CASSLGQGAVHYGYTF | TGTGCCAGCAGCTTGGGGCAGGGGGCAGTACACTATGGCTACACCTTC | TRBV5-6 | few | 16 | TRBD1 | TRBJ1-2
CASSFLGDQPQHF | TGTGCCAGCAGTTTCCTAGGGGATCAGCCCCAGCATTTT | TRBV28 | NA | 13 | NA | TRBJ1-5
CASSMGAGLLSLHF | TGTGCCAGTAGCATGGGGGCCGGCCTTCTATCCCTCCACTTT | TRBV19 | few | 14 | NA | TRBJ1-6
CASSLGVQSGEQYF | TGCGCCAGCAGCTTAGGGGTCCAAAGTGGGGAGCAGTACTTC | TRBV5-1 | NA | 14 | NA | TRBJ2-7
CASSLVWQGSYNEQFF | TGTGCCAGCAGCTTAGTATGGCAGGGCTCCTACAATGAGCAGTTCTTC | TRBV7-8 | NA | 16 | NA | TRBJ2-1
CASCQAHTEAFF | TGTGCCAGCTGCCAAGCCCACACTGAAGCTTTCTTT | TRBV6-5 | NA | 12 | NA | TRBJ1-1
CASSFRQGVNTEAFF | TGTGCCAGCAGTTTCCGACAGGGCGTGAACACTGAAGCTTTCTTT | TRBV2 | once | 15 | TRBD1 | TRBJ1-1
CASSLGRGHFDYGYTF | TGTGCCAGCAGCTTAGGCAGGGGTCACTTCGACTATGGCTACACCTTC | TRBV11-3 | NA | 16 | NA | TRBJ1-2